This T cell receptor beta chain was sequenced for a study of T cell responses to AZD1222 COVID-19 vaccine. In the case of this clone: Its target is unknown.

Profiling relied on immunoSEQ multiplex PCR, and the TCRdb table lists in-frame clones only, not all of them. Here the sample spans some 140,000 clones, 80% to 90% being singletons. General study points: White British donors predominated, females outnumbered males, and clonal diversity was possibly underestimated. Repertoires were obtained only post-peak T cell response.

The CDR3 runs to 15 residues. Trimming pared 2 bases from V and 7 bases from J, leaving 17 bases between. Looked up from germline, CDR1 is SNHLY and CDR2 is FYNNEI. V and J are TRBV2 and TRBJ2-5; either TRBD1 or TRBD2 may supply D (5 bases each). This clonotype was sampled from an adult who received the AZD1222 COVID-19 vaccine. Sequenced material: peripheral blood, taken 28 days after the second AZD1222 dose. CDR3: CASSERGTGLGTQYF. CDR3 nucleotide sequence: TGTGCCAGCAGTGAAAGAGGGACGGGGCTTGGGACCCAGTACTTC.